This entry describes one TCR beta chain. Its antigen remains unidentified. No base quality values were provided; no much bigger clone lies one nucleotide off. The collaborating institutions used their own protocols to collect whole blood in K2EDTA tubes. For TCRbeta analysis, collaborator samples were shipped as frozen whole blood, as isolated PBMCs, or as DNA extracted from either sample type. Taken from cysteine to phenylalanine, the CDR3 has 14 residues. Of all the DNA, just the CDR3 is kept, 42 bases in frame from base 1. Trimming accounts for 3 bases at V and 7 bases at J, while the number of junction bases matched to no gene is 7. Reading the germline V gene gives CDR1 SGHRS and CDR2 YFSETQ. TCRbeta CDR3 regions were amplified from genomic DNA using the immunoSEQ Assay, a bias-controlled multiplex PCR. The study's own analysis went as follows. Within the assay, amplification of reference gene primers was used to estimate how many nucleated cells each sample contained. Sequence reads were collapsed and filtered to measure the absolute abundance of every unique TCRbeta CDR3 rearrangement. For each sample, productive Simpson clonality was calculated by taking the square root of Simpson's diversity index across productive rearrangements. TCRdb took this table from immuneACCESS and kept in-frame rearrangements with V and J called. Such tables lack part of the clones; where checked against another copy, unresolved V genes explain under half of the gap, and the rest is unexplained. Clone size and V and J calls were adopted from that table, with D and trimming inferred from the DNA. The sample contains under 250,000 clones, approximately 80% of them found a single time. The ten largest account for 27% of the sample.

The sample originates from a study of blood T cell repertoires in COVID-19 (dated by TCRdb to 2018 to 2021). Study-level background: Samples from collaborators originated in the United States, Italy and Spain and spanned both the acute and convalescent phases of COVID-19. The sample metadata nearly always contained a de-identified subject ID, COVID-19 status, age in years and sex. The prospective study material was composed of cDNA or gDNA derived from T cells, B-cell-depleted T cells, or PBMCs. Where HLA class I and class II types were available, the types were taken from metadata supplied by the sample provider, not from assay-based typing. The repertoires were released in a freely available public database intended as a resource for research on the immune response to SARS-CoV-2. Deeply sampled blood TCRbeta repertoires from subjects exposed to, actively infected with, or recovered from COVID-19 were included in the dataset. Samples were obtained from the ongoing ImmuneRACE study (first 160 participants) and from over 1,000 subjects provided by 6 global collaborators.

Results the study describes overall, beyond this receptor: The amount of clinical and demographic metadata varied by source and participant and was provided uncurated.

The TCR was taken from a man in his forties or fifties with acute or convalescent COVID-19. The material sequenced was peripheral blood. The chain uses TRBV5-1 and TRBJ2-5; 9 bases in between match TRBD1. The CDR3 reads CASSSTGGEGTQYF. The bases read TGCGCCAGCAGCTCGACAGGGGGAGAAGGGACCCAGTACTTC.